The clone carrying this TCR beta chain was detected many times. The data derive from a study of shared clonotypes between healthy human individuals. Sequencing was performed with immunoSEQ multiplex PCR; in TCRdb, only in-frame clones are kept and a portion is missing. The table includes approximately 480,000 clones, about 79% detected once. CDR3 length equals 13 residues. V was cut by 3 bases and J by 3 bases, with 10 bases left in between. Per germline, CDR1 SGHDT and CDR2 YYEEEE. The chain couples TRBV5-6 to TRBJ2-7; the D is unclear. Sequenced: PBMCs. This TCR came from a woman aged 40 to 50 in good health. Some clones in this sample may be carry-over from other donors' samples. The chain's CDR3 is CASSSQGIYEQYF. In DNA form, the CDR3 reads TGTGCCAGCAGCTCTCAAGGGATCTACGAGCAGTACTTC.